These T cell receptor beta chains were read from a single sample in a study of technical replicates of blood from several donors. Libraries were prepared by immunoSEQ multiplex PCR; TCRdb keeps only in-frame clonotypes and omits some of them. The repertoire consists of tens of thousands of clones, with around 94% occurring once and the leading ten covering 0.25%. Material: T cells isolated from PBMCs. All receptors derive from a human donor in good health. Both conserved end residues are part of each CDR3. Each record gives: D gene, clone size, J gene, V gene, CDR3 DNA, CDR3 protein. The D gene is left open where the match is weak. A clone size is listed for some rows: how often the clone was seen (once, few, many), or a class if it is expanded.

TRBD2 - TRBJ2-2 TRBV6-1 TGTGCCAGCAGTGAAGGGACTAGCTTCTGGAACGGGGAGCTGTTTTTT CASSEGTSFWNGELFF
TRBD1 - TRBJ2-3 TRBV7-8 TGTGCCAGCAGCTTCAGGGACAGTAGCACAGATACGCAGTATTTT CASSFRDSSTDTQYF
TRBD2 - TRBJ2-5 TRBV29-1 TGCAGCGTTGGCCTTAGCGGGAGGGGTGAGACCCAGTACTTC CSVGLSGRGETQYF
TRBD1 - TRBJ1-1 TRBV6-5 TGTGCCAGCAGTTTGGACAGGCACACTGAAGCTTTCTTT CASSLDRHTEAFF
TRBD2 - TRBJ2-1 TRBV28 TGTGCCAGCAGTTTACTCTCTAGCGGGTTTTACAATGAGCAGTTCTTC CASSLLSSGFYNEQFF
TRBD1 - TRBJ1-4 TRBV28 TGTGCCAGCAGTTTGCCCGGACAGGGAAGTAATGAAAAACTGTTTTTT CASSLPGQGSNEKLFF
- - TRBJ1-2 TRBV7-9 TGTGCCAGCAGCTTACTTCCAGGCACACTCGGTGGCTACACCTTC CASSLLPGTLGGYTF
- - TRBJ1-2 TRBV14 TGTGCCAGCAGCCCTCCGACGAGGAATAACTATGGCTACACCTTC CASSPPTRNNYGYTF
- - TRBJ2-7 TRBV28 TGTGCCAGCACCTACCCTGGGAGAATCGAGCAGTACTTC CASTYPGRIEQYF
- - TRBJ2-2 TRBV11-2 TGTGCCAGCAGCGTCTCCAGGGGAGTAGGGGAGCTGTTTTTT CASSVSRGVGELFF
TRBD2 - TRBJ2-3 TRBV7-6 TGTGCCAGCAGCCCCCGACTAGCGGGGGGGGGCACAGATACGCAGTATTTT CASSPRLAGGGTDTQYF
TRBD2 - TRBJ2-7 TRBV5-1 TGCGCCAGCAGCCCAAGAGGGACTACCCCAGACCTCTACGAGCAGTACTTC CASSPRGTTPDLYEQYF
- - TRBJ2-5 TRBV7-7 TGTGCCAGCAGCTTAGGTGGTGGAGCGGGAGAGACCCAGTACTTC CASSLGGGAGETQYF
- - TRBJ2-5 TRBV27 TGTGCCAGCAGTTCCGCCGCCGGAGAGACCCAGTACTTC CASSSAAGETQYF
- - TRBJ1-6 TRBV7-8 TGTGCCAGCAGCTTAGCGTTAAATTCACCCCTCCACTTT CASSLALNSPLHF
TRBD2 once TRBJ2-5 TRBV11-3 TGTGCCAGCAGCTTAGTGGTAGCGGGGGGCCCAGAGACCCAGTACTTC CASSLVVAGGPETQYF
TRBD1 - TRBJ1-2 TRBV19 TGTGCCAGTAGTATAGACCCAGGGGGAAACTATGGCTACACCTTC CASSIDPGGNYGYTF
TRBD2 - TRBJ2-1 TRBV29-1 TGCAGCACCACCGGGACTAGCGGGAGTCAAGAGCAGTTCTTC CSTTGTSGSQEQFF
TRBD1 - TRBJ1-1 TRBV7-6 TGTGCCAGCAGCTTGACAGGGCTGACTGAAGCTTTCTTT CASSLTGLTEAFF
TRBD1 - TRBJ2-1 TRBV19 TGTGCCAGTAGTATGGCAGGGGGCATGTCCTACAATGAGCAGTTCTTC CASSMAGGMSYNEQFF
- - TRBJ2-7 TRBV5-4 TGTGCCAGCAGCAGTGACACTTTCCTTGAGGAGCAGTACTTC CASSSDTFLEEQYF
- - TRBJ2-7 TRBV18 TGTGCCAGCTCATTACAGGACAGTCGCGAGCAGTACTTC CASSLQDSREQYF
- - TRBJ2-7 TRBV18 TGTGCCAGCTCACCAATGGGTGGGCTTTACGAGCAGTACTTC CASSPMGGLYEQYF
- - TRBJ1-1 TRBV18 TGTGCCAGCTCAAATACGGGAGGGAACACTGAAGCTTTCTTT CASSNTGGNTEAFF
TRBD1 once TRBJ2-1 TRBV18 TGTGCCAGCTCACCACCTCGACAGGGGGCAAACAATGAGCAGTTCTTC CASSPPRQGANNEQFF
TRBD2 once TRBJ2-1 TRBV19 TGTGCCAGTAGGAAAACTAGCGGGGGATTCCTCAATGAGCAGTTCTTC CASRKTSGGFLNEQFF